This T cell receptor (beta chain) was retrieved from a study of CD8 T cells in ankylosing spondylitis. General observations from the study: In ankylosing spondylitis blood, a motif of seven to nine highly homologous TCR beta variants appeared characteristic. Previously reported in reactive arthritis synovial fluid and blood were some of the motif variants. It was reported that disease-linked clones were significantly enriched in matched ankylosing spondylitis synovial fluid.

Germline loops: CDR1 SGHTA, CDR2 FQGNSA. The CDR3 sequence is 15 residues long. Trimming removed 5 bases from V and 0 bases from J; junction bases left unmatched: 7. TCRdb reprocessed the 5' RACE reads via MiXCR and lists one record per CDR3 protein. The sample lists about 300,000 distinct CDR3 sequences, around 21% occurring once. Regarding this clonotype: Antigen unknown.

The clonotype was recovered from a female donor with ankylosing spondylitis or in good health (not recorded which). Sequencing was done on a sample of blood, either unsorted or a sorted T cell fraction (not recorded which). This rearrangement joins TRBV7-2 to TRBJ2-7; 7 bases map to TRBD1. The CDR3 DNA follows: TGTGCCAGCAGCATCCCGGGACAGTACTCCTACGAGCAGTACTTC. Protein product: CASSIPGQYSYEQYF.